This TCR beta chain stems from a study of blood T cells in healthy people across ages. Sample-barcoded 5' priming and a J-beta primer mix drove a second PCR of 7 to 11 cycles. A tag from a template-switch adaptor with 12 random nucleotides marked each cDNA molecule. One entry per CDR3 protein results from TCRdb running MiXCR on the 5' RACE reads. The table records approximately 730,000 distinct CDR3 sequences, 35% to 45% of them present only once. Trimming shortened V by 5 bases and J by 2 bases, and 12 bases separated the two germline ends. CDR3 length equals 13 residues. Germline-derived CDR1 and CDR2 are DFQATT and SNEGSKA (reference sequence). Donor samples were obtained from healthy Caucasian individuals from Russia, aged roughly 6 to 90. Every participating donor contributed about 10 milliliters of peripheral blood through a draw. This clonotype was counted between two and nine times.

Sequencing was performed on blood. V is TRBV20-1 and J is TRBJ1-1; the D is unclear. The receptor was isolated from a woman aged 55-69 years in good health. CDR3 sequence: CSAFWAANTEAFF. CDR3 coding DNA: TGCAGTGCTTTCTGGGCGGCAAACACTGAAGCTTTCTTT.